This entry is about one T cell receptor beta chain. The sample comes from a study of blood T cell repertoires in COVID-19. TCRdb's copy holds only in-frame clones and misses some; the assay was immunoSEQ multiplex PCR. Among 95,000 to 120,000 clones, around 85% were seen once, and the ten largest hold less than 15%. The sample consisted of peripheral blood. The sequence came from a human donor in a cohort sampled during active COVID-19.

CDR3: CSVSMSTYEQYF. CDR3 DNA sequence: TGCAGCGTGTCAATGTCCACCTACGAGCAGTACTTC. The V gene is TRBV29-1, the J gene TRBJ2-7; D uncertain. Deletions cut 6 bases from V and 2 bases from J, with 11 bases between. Germline assignment: CDR1 SQVTM and CDR2 ANQGSEA. The CDR3 has 12 residues.